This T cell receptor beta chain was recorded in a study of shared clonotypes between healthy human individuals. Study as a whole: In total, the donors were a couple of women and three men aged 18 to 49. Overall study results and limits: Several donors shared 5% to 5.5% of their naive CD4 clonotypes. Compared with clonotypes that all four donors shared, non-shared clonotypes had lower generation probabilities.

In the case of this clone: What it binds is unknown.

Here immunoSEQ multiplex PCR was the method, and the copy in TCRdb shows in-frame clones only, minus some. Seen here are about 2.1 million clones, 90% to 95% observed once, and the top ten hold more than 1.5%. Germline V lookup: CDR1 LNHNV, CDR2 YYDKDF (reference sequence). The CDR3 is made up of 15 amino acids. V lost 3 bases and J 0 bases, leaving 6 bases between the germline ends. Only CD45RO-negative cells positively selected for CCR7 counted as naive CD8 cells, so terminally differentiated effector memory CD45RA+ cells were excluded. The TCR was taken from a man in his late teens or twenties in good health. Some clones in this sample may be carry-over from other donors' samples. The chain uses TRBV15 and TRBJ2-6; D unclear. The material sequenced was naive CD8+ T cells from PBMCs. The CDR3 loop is CATSSTSSGANVLTF. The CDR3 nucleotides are TGTGCCACCAGCAGCACAAGCTCTGGGGCCAACGTCCTGACTTTC.